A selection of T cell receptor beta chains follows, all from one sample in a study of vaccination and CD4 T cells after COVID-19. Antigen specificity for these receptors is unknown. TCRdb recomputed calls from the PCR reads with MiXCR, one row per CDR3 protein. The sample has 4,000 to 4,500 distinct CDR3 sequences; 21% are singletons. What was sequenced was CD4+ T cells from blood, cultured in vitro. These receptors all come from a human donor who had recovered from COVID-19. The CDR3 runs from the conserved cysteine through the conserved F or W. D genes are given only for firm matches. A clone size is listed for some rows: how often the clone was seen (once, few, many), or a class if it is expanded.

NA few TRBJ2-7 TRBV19 TGTGCCAGTAGTCCCATTGCAGGGAACAACTACGAGCAGTACTTC CASSPIAGNNYEQYF
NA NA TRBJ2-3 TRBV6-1 TGTGCCAGCACCTCCTCTTCAGATACGCAGTATTTT CASTSSSDTQYF
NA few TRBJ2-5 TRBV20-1 TGCAGTGCTAGAGACGGGGCAGGGGGGCAAGAGACCCAGTACTTC CSARDGAGGQETQYF
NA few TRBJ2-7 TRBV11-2 TGTGCCAGCAGCCCCGGGATGGAGCAGTACTTC CASSPGMEQYF
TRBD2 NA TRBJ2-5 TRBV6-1 TGTGCCAGCAGCCCGGGACTAGCGGGGGGGCTCGCAGAGACCCAGTACTTC CASSPGLAGGLAETQYF
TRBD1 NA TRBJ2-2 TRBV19 TGTGCCAGTAGTATAGGGCCGGGACAGGCTACCACCGGGGAGCTGTTTTTT CASSIGPGQATTGELFF
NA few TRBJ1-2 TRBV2 TGTGCCAGCAGTGACAGAATGGGCTATGGCTACACCTTC CASSDRMGYGYTF
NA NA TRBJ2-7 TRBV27 TGTGCCAGCAGCTTCCGGGACGGAGCCTACGAGCAGTACTTC CASSFRDGAYEQYF
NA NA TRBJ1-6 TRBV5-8 TGTGCCAGCAGCCACGGGAGGCCAAATTCACCCCTCCACTTT CASSHGRPNSPLHF
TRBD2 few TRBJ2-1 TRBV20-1 TGCAGCGGAGGGGAGGGCGGTAGCTCCTACAATGAGCAGTTCTTC CSGGEGGSSYNEQFF
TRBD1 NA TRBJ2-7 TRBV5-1 TGCGCCAGCAGCCCGATACAGGGGAATCGGCACGAGCAGTACTTC CASSPIQGNRHEQYF
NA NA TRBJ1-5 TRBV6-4 TGTGCCAGCAGTGACCCTCAGGGCAGGGTCAATCAGCCCCAGCATTTT CASSDPQGRVNQPQHF
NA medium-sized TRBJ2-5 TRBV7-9 TGTGCCAGCAGCTTAGCGTCCGGGCAAGAGACCCAGTACTTC CASSLASGQETQYF
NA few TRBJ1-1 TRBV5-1 TGCGCCAGCAGCTTCGGGGGGGGTATGAACACTGAAGCTTTCTTT CASSFGGGMNTEAFF
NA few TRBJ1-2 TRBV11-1 TGTGCCAGCAGCTCCCCGACAGAGCCCTTCGGTGGCTACACCTTC CASSSPTEPFGGYTF
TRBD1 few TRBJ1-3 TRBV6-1 TGTGCCAGTAAACAGGGGGCGGCTGGAAACACCATATATTTT CASKQGAAGNTIYF
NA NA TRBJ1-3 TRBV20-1 TGCAATGCCCTCGGTGGCCCGCACAGCGGAAACACCATATATTTT CNALGGPHSGNTIYF
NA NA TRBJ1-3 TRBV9 TGTGCCAGCAGCGTAGGGGACTCTGGAAACACCATATATTTT CASSVGDSGNTIYF
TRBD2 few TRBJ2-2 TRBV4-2 TGTGCCAGCAGCCAGGAGAGGACTAGCCCCGGGGAGCTGTTTTTT CASSQERTSPGELFF
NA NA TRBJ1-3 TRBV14 TGTGCCAGCAGCAGCTGGATCCCTGGGGACACCATATATTTT CASSSWIPGDTIYF
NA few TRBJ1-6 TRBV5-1 TGCGCCAGCAGCTTCCAGAGCTCCTATAATTCACCCCTCCACTTT CASSFQSSYNSPLHF
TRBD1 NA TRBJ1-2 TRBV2 TGTGCCAGCAGATCGGACAGGGAAAACTACACCTTC CASRSDRENYTF
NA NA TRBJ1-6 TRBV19 TGTGCCAGTACCGCCCCCGAGATAAGGGGTTCACCCCTCCACTTT CASTAPEIRGSPLHF
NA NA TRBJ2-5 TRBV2 TGTGCCAGCAGTGAAGCGTGGCAGGTGGAGACCCAGTACTTC CASSEAWQVETQYF
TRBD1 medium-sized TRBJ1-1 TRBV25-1 TGTGCCAGCAGTGATATCGACAGGGGGAAATCTGAAGCTTTCTTT CASSDIDRGKSEAFF
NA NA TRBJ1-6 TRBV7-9 TGTGCCAGCAGCGCGGGGACGGCCAAGGGGTCACCCCTCCACTTT CASSAGTAKGSPLHF